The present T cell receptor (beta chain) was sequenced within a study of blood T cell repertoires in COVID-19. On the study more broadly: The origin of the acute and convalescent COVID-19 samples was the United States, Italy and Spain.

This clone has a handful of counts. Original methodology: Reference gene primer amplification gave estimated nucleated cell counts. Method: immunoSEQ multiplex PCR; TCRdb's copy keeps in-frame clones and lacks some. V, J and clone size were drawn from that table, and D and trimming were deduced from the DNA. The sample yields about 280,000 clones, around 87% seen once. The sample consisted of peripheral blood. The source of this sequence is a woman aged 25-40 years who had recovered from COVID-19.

In DNA form, the CDR3 reads TGTGCCAGCAGCTCGATGGGCGCCGGGGAGCTGTTTTTT. Translation gives CASSSMGAGELFF. The chain employs TRBV7-9 and TRBJ2-2, with D hard to call. The germline V gene has CDR1 SEHNR and CDR2 FQNEAQ (reference sequence). V dropped 4 bases and J dropped 6 bases, with 9 bases sitting between them. The CDR3 contains 13 residues.